This T cell receptor beta chain is drawn from a study of shared clonotypes between healthy human individuals. Study conclusions and caveats: With a handful of donors compared, about 5% of naive CD4 clonotypes were shared. Memory subsets had estimated richness that was generally smaller than that of naive subsets.

The CDR3 runs 14 residues. V dropped 0 bases and J dropped 6 bases, with 12 bases sitting between them. CDR1 is SGHDT and CDR2 is YYEEEE in the germline V gene. The donor population consisted of healthy HIV-negative adults with no recent acute infections or vaccinations. Of note for this clone: The antigen is undetermined.

The table came from immunoSEQ multiplex PCR; TCRdb's copy has only in-frame clones and leaves some out. The sample holds about 2.4 million clones; approximately 93% are singletons and the top ten take roughly 0.36%. The receptor's source is a man aged 18-30 years in good health. Some clones in this sample may be carry-over from other donors' samples. What was sequenced was naive CD4+ T cells from PBMCs. Regarding subset: CD45RA+ positively selected. The rearrangement links TRBV5-6 to TRBJ1-2, with unresolved D. This chain's CDR3 is CASSLGGLHHGYTF. CDR3 in DNA: TGTGCCAGCAGCTTGGGAGGTTTGCACCATGGCTACACCTTC.